These 18 T cell receptor beta chains were all obtained from the same sample, sequenced in a study of a mutant IDH1 vaccine in newly diagnosed glioma. Time point indicated: baseline, week 1 (first vaccination visit). Specified treatment: pre-vaccination baseline after standard-of-care therapy. This table comes from immunoSEQ multiplex PCR, and its TCRdb copy is limited to in-frame clones, with some not included. The sample has tens of thousands of clones, around 80% seen once. Sample: PBMCs, taken from a glioma patient treated with radiotherapy, temozolomide or both. These receptors were taken from a man between 18 and 35 years old with glioma.

The CDR3 region is CASSIRVGVNTEAFF. The DNA of the CDR3 is TGTGCCAGTAGTATTCGGGTCGGAGTGAACACTGAAGCTTTCTTT. This chain links TRBV19 with TRBJ1-1; D is unclear. This CDR3 spans 15 amino acids. Trimming left V 3 bases short and J 0 bases short, with 11 bases between. CDR1 and CDR2 (germline): LNHDA, SQIVND (reference sequence).

This clone was picked up a small number of times. The chain employs TRBV27 and TRBJ1-5; 9 nucleotides align to TRBD1. V was pared by 5 bases and J by 3 bases, with 14 bases of the junction left unmatched. CDR1 is MNHEY and CDR2 is SMNVEV in the germline V gene (reference sequence). This CDR3 has 18 residues. CDR3 residues: CASSPKYRGLRDNQPQHF. In DNA, the CDR3 is TGTGCCAGCAGTCCCAAATACAGGGGGCTGAGGGACAATCAGCCCCAGCATTTT.

The V call is TRBV5-1, the J call TRBJ2-3; TRBD2 matches at 14 bases. The germline CDR1 and CDR2 sequences are SGHRS and YFSETQ. J was trimmed by 6 bases and V by 4 bases; bases with no gene match: 7. The CDR3 spans 16 residues. CDR3 region: CASSLGLAGEGDTQYF. The CDR3 bases are TGCGCCAGCAGCCTGGGACTAGCGGGGGAGGGTGATACGCAGTATTTT.

The rearrangement uses TRBV9 and TRBJ1-2, with 11 bases matching TRBD1. The length of the CDR3 is 17 residues. Germline V CDR1 and CDR2: SGDLS, YYNGEE. Trimming removed 4 bases from V and 6 bases from J; junction bases left unmatched: 14. The CDR3 region is CASSFRTGGAGRHGYTF. The CDR3 DNA follows: TGTGCCAGCAGCTTCAGGACAGGGGGCGCGGGGAGGCATGGCTACACCTTC. The complete variable domain, with remaining parts taken from reference TRBV9 and TRBJ1-2, reads DSGVTQTPKHLITATGQRVTLRCSPRSGDLSVYWYQQSLDQGLQFLIQYYNGEERAKGNILERFSAQQFPDLHSELNLSSLELGDSALYFCASSFRTGGAGRHGYTFGSGTRLTVV.

The chain links TRBV29-1 to TRBJ1-2; no firm D call. The CDR3 is 10 amino acids. Trimming removed 3 bases at V and 6 bases at J, with 5 bases between. Germline CDR1 is SQVTM and CDR2 is ANQGSEA. The DNA for the CDR3 is TGCAGCGTTGACAGGAATGGCTACACCTTC. This gives the protein CSVDRNGYTF.

This chain joins TRBV9 and TRBJ2-1, with 8 bases aligning to TRBD1. The ends lost 0 bases at V and 12 bases at J; junction bases unmatched: 14. This CDR3 comprises 16 residues. Germline values: CDR1 SGDLS, CDR2 YYNGEE. The CDR3 loop reads CASSVGPGQVAERQFF. In DNA, the CDR3 is TGTGCCAGCAGCGTAGGACCGGGACAGGTGGCCGAACGGCAGTTCTTC.

This clone turned up a few times. The gene calls are TRBV18 and TRBJ2-2, with D perhaps TRBD1 (7 bases). CDR1 KGHSH and CDR2 LQKENI come from the germline V gene. V lost 2 bases, J lost 2 bases, and 15 bases lay in between. The CDR3 loop spans 17 amino acids. The DNA of the CDR3 is TGTGCCAGCTCACCAAAGGGGGCAGGGACTAACACCGGGGAGCTGTTTTTT. Amino acid sequence: CASSPKGAGTNTGELFF.

The chain uses TRBV9 and TRBJ2-5, with 9 bases that match TRBD1. V was pared by 6 bases and J by 4 bases, with 7 bases of the junction left unmatched. The germline V gene has CDR1 SGDLS and CDR2 YYNGEE. The CDR3 is 14 residues long. The CDR3 coding sequence is TGTGCCAGCACCCGACAGGGGGAAGGAGAGACCCAGTACTTC. Residues: CASTRQGEGETQYF.

The CDR3 sequence is CASSLVGSIGDEQYF. Written as DNA, the CDR3 is TGTGCCAGCAGCTTAGTTGGGTCTATTGGGGACGAGCAGTACTTC. The gene calls are TRBV7-2 and TRBJ2-7; D ambiguous. Germline V gene sequence: CDR1 SGHTA, CDR2 FQGNSA. CDR3 length equals 15 residues. Deletions cut 1 base from V and 5 bases from J, with 15 bases between.

The chain couples TRBV19 to TRBJ2-5; either TRBD1 or TRBD2 may fit D (5 bases each). CDR1 and CDR2 from the germline V gene are LNHDA and SQIVND (reference sequence). Trimming removed 5 bases at V and 2 bases at J, with 12 bases between. This CDR3 is 14 amino acids long. CDR3 region: CASSAPGPQETQYF. CDR3 nucleotide sequence: TGTGCCAGTAGTGCCCCGGGACCTCAAGAGACCCAGTACTTC. The entire variable domain, with the rest obtained from reference TRBV19 and TRBJ2-5, is as follows: DGGITQSPKYLFRKEGQNVTLSCEQNLNHDAMYWYRQDPGQGLRLIYYSQIVNDFQKGDIAEGYSVSREKKESFPLTVTSAQKNPTAFYLCASSAPGPQETQYFGPGTRLLVL.

This clone occurred once. The chain recombines TRBV11-2 with TRBJ2-2; 7 bases line up with TRBD1. The CDR3 length is 15 residues. V lost 5 bases and J lost 6; bases outside the gene matches: 9. CDR1 and CDR2 from the germline V gene are SGHAT and FQNNGV. The DNA for the CDR3 is TGTGCCAGCAGCCCACAGGGGTTCGTTGCCGGGGAGCTGTTTTTT. Its translation is CASSPQGFVAGELFF.

The chain combines TRBV4-3 with TRBJ1-1; 10 bases map to TRBD1. The germline gives CDR1 LGHNA, CDR2 YSLEER. V was pared by 3 bases and J by 3 bases, with 4 bases of the junction left unmatched. CDR3 length: 15 residues. This CDR3 is CASSQGDRGHTEAFF. The CDR3 region has the DNA TGCGCCAGCAGCCAGGGGGACAGGGGTCACACTGAAGCTTTCTTT.

V is TRBV5-1 and J is TRBJ2-5; D remains ambiguous. Trimming removed 4 bases from V and 5 bases from J, with 24 bases in between. The germline V gene encodes CDR1 SGHRS and CDR2 YFSETQ. This CDR3 region has 17 residues. The CDR3 region is CASSPGRSTAARETQYF. CDR3 DNA sequence: TGCGCCAGCAGCCCCGGAAGGTCGACCGCGGCCCGGGAGACCCAGTACTTC.

The J gene is TRBJ2-7, the V gene TRBV7-9, with D perhaps TRBD2 (5 bases). V was clipped by 4 bases and J by 4 bases, with 14 bases between them. CDR3 length equals 14 residues. Germline CDR1 is SEHNR and CDR2 is FQNEAQ (reference sequence). The CDR3 DNA is TGTGCCAGCAGCTCCCTCTCCCGGGGATACGAGCAGTACTTC. It yields the protein CASSSLSRGYEQYF.

The chain is built from TRBV30 and TRBJ2-3, with 9 bases that match TRBD2. Germline CDR1 and CDR2: GTSNPN and SVGIG (reference sequence). This CDR3 has 17 amino acids. V gave up 3 bases and J gave up 3 bases; unmatched junction bases: 13. This CDR3 reads CAWRGGGGALLTDTQYF. DNA of the CDR3: TGTGCCTGGAGAGGGGGCGGGGGGGCTCTGTTGACAGATACGCAGTATTTT.

The V call is TRBV30, the J call TRBJ1-6; D gene ambiguous. The CDR3 loop spans 13 amino acids. V lost 2 bases, J lost 7 bases, and 9 bases lay in between. Per germline, CDR1 GTSNPN and CDR2 SVGIG (reference sequence). CDR3 coding DNA: TGTGCCTGGAGTCCCAGTGGGAATTCACCCCTCCACTTT. This sequence encodes CAWSPSGNSPLHF. Drawing the rest from reference TRBV30 and TRBJ1-6, the complete variable domain is SQTIHQWPATLVQPVGSPLSLECTVEGTSNPNLYWYRQAAGRGLQLLFYSVGIGQISSEVPQNLSASRPQDRQFILSSKKLLLSDSGFYLCAWSPSGNSPLHFGNGTRLTVT.

J is TRBJ1-1 and V is TRBV18; 7 nucleotides align to TRBD1. Germline CDR1 is KGHSH and CDR2 is LQKENI. Unmatched junction bases numbered 3, after V lost 3 bases and J lost 2 bases. The CDR3 has 14 residues. The CDR3 spells CASSPGQSNTEAFF. The CDR3 coding sequence is TGTGCCAGCTCACCGGGACAGAGCAACACTGAAGCTTTCTTT.

CDR3 loop: CASSQERGQPQHF. In DNA form, the CDR3 reads TGCGCCAGCAGCCAAGAAAGGGGACAGCCCCAGCATTTT. The chain employs TRBV4-3 and TRBJ1-5; D is possibly TRBD1 (5 bases). V dropped 0 bases and J dropped 7 bases, with 7 bases sitting between them. Germline CDR1 reads LGHNA; CDR2 reads YSLEER. CDR3 size: 13 residues.